This T cell receptor beta chain stems from a study of T cells after yellow fever vaccination. The study, taken as a whole, reports: Across the CD4 and CD8 compartments, a small share of clonotypes was present in both. Primary-vaccination clones mostly resurfaced post-booster (96% CD4, approximately 87% CD8).

TCRdb used MiXCR to reprocess the 5' RACE reads, holding one entry per CDR3 protein. The sample has hundreds of thousands of distinct CDR3 sequences, about 14% seen once. V was clipped by 1 base and J by 2 bases, with 13 bases between them. Germline values: CDR1 MDHEN, CDR2 SYDVKM. The CDR3 totals 16 residues. With respect to this clonotype: What it binds is not known.

The J gene is TRBJ2-3, the V gene TRBV28; D might be TRBD1 (5 bases). The sequenced sample was PBMCs, obtained on the day of the yellow fever booster vaccination. This receptor was taken from a man aged 25 to 40 who received the YFV17D yellow fever vaccine. In DNA form, the CDR3 reads TGTGCCAGCAGTTTATTCGGGCAGGGTTCCACAGATACGCAGTATTTT. This gives the protein CASSLFGQGSTDTQYF.